Shown below are 30 T cell receptor beta chains from a single sample sequenced in a study of T cells in Graves' hyperthyroidism and ophthalmopathy. TCR beta CDR3 regions were amplified from RNA. The primer set for the first-round RT-PCR of the TCR CDR3 was HTBI. Using its own MiXCR run on the multiplex PCR reads, TCRdb lists one record per CDR3 protein. The sample lists 350,000 to 400,000 distinct CDR3 sequences, 19% occurring once. The specimen was blood. The receptor set was obtained from a woman aged 18-35 years with Graves' hyperthyroidism.

The rearrangement joins TRBV3-1 to TRBJ2-7, with D possibly being TRBD2 (7 bases). CDR3 length equals 15 residues. The V gene's germline CDR1 is LGHDT and CDR2 YNNKEL (reference sequence). V lost 1 base, J lost 6 bases, and 16 bases lay in between. CDR3 sequence (DNA): TGTGCCAGCAGCCAAGTACGGGGGGCCGGTGGCGAGCAGTACTTC. Amino acid sequence: CASSQVRGAGGEQYF.

The sample holds many counts of this clonotype. The rearrangement links TRBV20-1 to TRBJ2-7, with 7 positions matching TRBD1. J lost 3 bases, V lost 3 bases, and 5 bases had no gene match. This CDR3 has 13 amino acids. Germline V gene sequence: CDR1 DFQATT, CDR2 SNEGSKA (reference sequence). The CDR3 protein is CSARWDRNYEQYF. In nucleotides, the CDR3 is TGCAGTGCTAGGTGGGACAGAAACTACGAGCAGTACTTC.

In the case of this clonotype: Being one base from a much bigger clone, this may be a read error. The genes are TRBV19 and TRBJ1-1; 11 bases align to TRBD1. This CDR3 region has 17 residues. The germline V gene encodes CDR1 LNHDA and CDR2 SQIVND (reference sequence). As DNA, the CDR3 is TGTGCCAGTAGTATAGACAGGACAGGGGGCAAGAACACTGAAGCTTGCTTT. This sequence encodes CASSIDRTGGKNTEACF.

This clonotype was seen ten or more times. The chain joins TRBV6-1 to TRBJ2-7; D may match TRBD1 or TRBD2 (6 bases each). Germline V gene lookup returns CDR1 MNHNS and CDR2 SASEGT. The V end lost 6 bases, the J end lost 6 bases, and 21 bases lay between the germline ends. CDR3 length: 15 amino acids. The CDR3 protein is CASRRGAATAAEQYF. The CDR3 DNA reads as TGTGCCAGCAGAAGGGGGGCGGCCACCGCGGCCGAGCAGTACTTC.

This clonotype has at least ten counts. The CDR3 coding sequence is TGTGCCAGCAGGGGTGGCGGGGGGCCGATTATAGAGACCCAGTACTTC. Its translation: CASRGGGGPIIETQYF. The V call is TRBV7-8, the J call TRBJ2-5, with TRBD2 matching 8 bases. Per the germline V gene, CDR1 is SGHVS and CDR2 is FQNEAQ. The CDR3 is 16 amino acids. The junction had 13 bases not matched to a gene; V was cut back by 6 bases and J by 4 bases. The variable domain in full, with the rest retrieved from reference TRBV7-8 and TRBJ2-5, is GAGVSQSPRYKVAKRGQDVALRCDPISGHVSLFWYQQALGQGPEFLTYFQNEAQLDKSGLPSDRFFAERPEGSVSTLKIQRTQQEDSAVYLCASRGGGGPIIETQYFGPGTRLLVL.

The CDR3 reads CSAPWTGNGYTF. The CDR3 DNA reads as TGCAGTGCCCCCTGGACAGGGAATGGCTACACCTTC. V is TRBV20-1 and J is TRBJ1-2; 8 bases map to TRBD1. Germline CDR1 and CDR2: DFQATT and SNEGSKA (reference sequence). The V and J ends lost 6 bases and 6 bases, in that order; junction bases with no gene match: 6. The CDR3 runs to 12 residues.

This clonotype was recorded at least ten times. The chain links TRBV5-1 to TRBJ2-7, with 7 bases aligning to TRBD1. This CDR3 is 17 amino acids long. Germline V gene sequence: CDR1 SGHRS, CDR2 YFSETQ. Trimming cost V 0 bases and J 3 bases; bases outside gene matches: 12. CDR3 DNA sequence: TGCGCCAGCAGCTTGGCAGCTTATTCCGGACAGGTCTACGAGCAGTACTTC. Its translation: CASSLAAYSGQVYEQYF.

This clonotype was observed many times. The V call is TRBV6-5, the J call TRBJ1-5; D is uncertain. The CDR3 loop spans 15 amino acids. Germline lookup yields CDR1 MNHEY and CDR2 SVGAGI. V was cut by 3 bases and J by 0 bases, with 9 bases left in between. The CDR3 is CASSYQLHSNQPQHF. The CDR3 DNA sequence: TGTGCCAGCAGTTATCAACTACATAGCAATCAGCCCCAGCATTTT.

In this sample, this clonotype turned up many times. This sequence joins TRBV20-1 and TRBJ2-5, with 9 bases lining up with TRBD2. The CDR3 contains 16 residues. Germline V lookup: CDR1 DFQATT, CDR2 SNEGSKA (reference sequence). The junction had 15 bases not matched to a gene; V was cut back by 5 bases and J by 5 bases. In DNA form, the CDR3 reads TGCAGTGCTCGCCCCCCCGAGCGGGGGGATTGGGAGACCCAGTACTTC. Protein product: CSARPPERGDWETQYF.

This clonotype was found many times. The J gene is TRBJ1-2, the V gene TRBV20-1, with a tentative D call TRBD1 (5 bases). Trimming stripped 0 bases from V and 9 bases from J, with 11 bases between. The CDR3 totals 12 residues. Germline values: CDR1 DFQATT, CDR2 SNEGSKA (reference sequence). DNA of the CDR3: TGCAGTGCTAGAGAATCGGAGGGGAGCTACACCTTC. Residues: CSARESEGSYTF.

This clonotype was recorded at least ten times. V gene TRBV29-1 combines with J gene TRBJ1-2, with D perhaps matching TRBD1 (5 bases). The CDR3 extends over 13 amino acids. V dropped 7 bases and J dropped 3 bases, with 15 bases sitting between them. CDR1 and CDR2 from the germline V gene are SQVTM and ANQGSEA. The CDR3 loop is CSAEGPGHYGYTF. CDR3 DNA: TGCAGCGCGGAGGGGCCAGGGCACTATGGCTACACCTTC. Full variable domain (missing parts from reference TRBV29-1 and TRBJ1-2): SAVISQKPSRDICQRGTSLTIQCQVDSQVTMMFWYRQQPGQSLTLIATANQGSEATYESGFVIDKFPISRPNLTFSTLTVSNMSPEDSSIYLCSAEGPGHYGYTFGSGTRLTVV.

This clonotype was seen once. Since the CDR3 does not end with the conserved phenylalanine or tryptophan, this likely comes from a read error. This chain joins TRBV20-1 and TRBJ1-2, with D hard to call. The V gene lost 4 bases and the J gene lost 1 base, with 16 bases spanning the gap. Germline V lookup: CDR1 DFQATT, CDR2 SNEGSKA (reference sequence). This CDR3 region has 15 residues. The CDR3 here is CSAITVPVGNYGYTI. CDR3 DNA sequence: TGCAGTGCTATCACAGTCCCCGTGGGTAACTATGGCTACACCATC.

This clonotype was seen at least ten times. The chain couples TRBV6-1 to TRBJ2-5; D is unclear. Germline CDR1 MNHNS, CDR2 SASEGT. The V end lost 5 bases, the J end lost 5 bases, and 12 bases lay between the germline ends. CDR3 size: 13 residues. CDR3 region: CASSPYLAETQYF. As DNA, the CDR3 is TGTGCCAGCAGTCCCTACCTTGCGGAGACCCAGTACTTC.

This clonotype showed up many times. The chain uses TRBV12-3 or TRBV12-4 and TRBJ1-1; tentatively, D is TRBD1 (5 bases). The ends were cut back, 7 bases at V and 2 bases at J, with 14 bases in the middle. The CDR3 contains 14 residues. The CDR3 protein is CASTLPGVNTEAFF. CDR3 DNA: TGTGCCAGCACTCTCCCGGGGGTTAACACTGAAGCTTTCTTT.

Of note for this clonotype: One end of the junction fails to match germline, which may point to a read error. The rearrangement uses TRBV27 and TRBJ1-5, with no clear D. The CDR3 sequence is 14 residues long. The germline gives CDR1 MNHEY, CDR2 SMNVEV (reference sequence). The chain's CDR3 is CASSSRVLDQPQHF. DNA of the CDR3: TGTGCCAGCAGTTCTAGGGTTTTGGATCAGCCTCAGCATTTT.

This clonotype was detected ten times or more. V gene TRBV27 combines with J gene TRBJ1-2; D not certain. Germline assignment: CDR1 MNHEY and CDR2 SMNVEV (reference sequence). V gave up 5 bases and J gave up 10 bases, with 17 bases separating them. The CDR3 runs 13 residues. The CDR3: CASSLRGIEDYTF. CDR3 nucleotide sequence: TGTGCCAGCAGTCTCCGGGGTATTGAGGACTACACCTTC.

This clonotype has just a few counts. This chain connects TRBV4-1 to TRBJ2-7; 11 nucleotides match TRBD1. Trimming removed 4 bases from V and 5 bases from J; junction bases left unmatched: 7. The CDR3 contains 15 residues. Germline V gene lookup returns CDR1 MGHRA and CDR2 YSYEKL. The chain's CDR3 is CASSPGQGANDEQYF. CDR3 in DNA: TGCGCCAGCAGCCCCGGACAGGGGGCGAACGACGAGCAGTACTTC.

This clonotype has a single count. A junction end diverges from the germline sequence, so it may reflect a read error. This chain connects TRBV6-1 to TRBJ1-5; 7 bases map to TRBD1. Per germline, CDR1 MNHNS and CDR2 SASEGT. The CDR3 covers 14 residues. As DNA, the CDR3 is TGTGCCAGCAGTGAATTAGGGGGCAAACAGCCCCAGCATTTT. It specifies CASSELGGKQPQHF.

This clonotype was observed many times. The chain recombines TRBV6-5 with TRBJ1-5; D is possibly TRBD1 (6 bases). Trimming took off 6 bases at V and 6 bases at J, with 15 bases between the two ends. This CDR3 is 14 amino acids long. The germline V gene has CDR1 MNHEY and CDR2 SVGAGI. CDR3 sequence reads: CASRADRPVQPQHF. The CDR3 DNA sequence: TGTGCCAGCAGAGCCGACAGGCCGGTTCAGCCCCAGCATTTT.

The V gene is TRBV6-1, the J gene TRBJ2-5, with D perhaps TRBD2 (5 bases). This CDR3 has 13 residues. CDR1 is MNHNS, CDR2 SASEGT, per germline. V was cut by 6 bases and J by 5 bases, with 13 bases left in between. The DNA for the CDR3 is TGTGCCAGCAGGTTTGGAGGATGGGAGACCCAGTACTTC. Its translation: CASRFGGWETQYF.

The CDR3: CASSGGGPLFF. The CDR3 bases are TGTGCCAGCAGTGGGGGTGGGCCTCTGTTCTTC. V gene TRBV7-8 combines with J gene TRBJ2-1, with D perhaps assigned TRBD1 or TRBD2 (5 bases each). Trimming removed 6 bases from V and 15 bases from J, with 15 bases in between. CDR1 is SGHVS, CDR2 FQNEAQ, per germline. The CDR3 sequence is 11 residues long.

This chain uses TRBV6-1 with TRBJ1-5; D remains unclear. The CDR3 loop spans 15 amino acids. The V end was cut by 6 bases, the J end by 2 bases, with 14 bases between. Per the germline V gene, CDR1 is MNHNS and CDR2 is SASEGT. The CDR3 DNA reads as TGTGCCAGCAGGCTCGTGTCGAGTGGCAATCAGCCCCAGCATTTT. It codes for CASRLVSSGNQPQHF.

This clonotype was observed many times. The chain recombines TRBV12-3 or TRBV12-4 with TRBJ2-2; TRBD1 matches 7 bases. This CDR3 has 15 residues. Trimming took 3 bases from V and 5 from J; bases not matched to a gene: 6. CDR3 region: CASSFTGAITGELFF. The CDR3 DNA sequence: TGTGCCAGCAGTTTTACAGGGGCGATTACCGGGGAGCTGTTTTTT.

This clonotype occurred many times. The chain couples TRBV12-3 or TRBV12-4 to TRBJ2-5, with D tentatively TRBD2 (5 bases). This CDR3 is 15 amino acids long. Trimming cost V 6 bases and J 5 bases, with 19 bases left between them. Here the CDR3 reads CASSPLRVFGETQYF. The CDR3, as DNA: TGTGCCAGCAGCCCCCTGAGGGTGTTCGGGGAGACCCAGTACTTC.

At least ten counts were recorded for this clonotype. CDR3 residues: CRAGTTQIYEQYF. As DNA, the CDR3 is TGCAGGGCCGGGACTACTCAAATCTACGAGCAGTACTTC. The V call is TRBV20-1, the J call TRBJ2-7, with 7 bases identical to TRBD2. Germline CDR1 reads DFQATT; CDR2 reads SNEGSKA (reference sequence). CDR3 length: 13 residues.

For the CDR3, the DNA is TGCGCCAGCAGCCTTCAGGGGGCGCTTGAGCAGTACTTC. Amino acid sequence: CASSLQGALEQYF. The chain is built from TRBV5-1 and TRBJ2-7; 8 bases match TRBD1. This CDR3 spans 13 amino acids. Germline CDR1 reads SGHRS; CDR2 reads YFSETQ. The ends lost 4 bases at V and 7 bases at J; junction bases unmatched: 7.

The chain uses TRBV11-1 and TRBJ2-2; 9 nucleotides line up with TRBD1. The CDR3 covers 13 residues. Per germline, CDR1 SGHAT and CDR2 FQDESV (reference sequence). V was clipped by 8 bases and J by 9 bases; unmatched bases: 7. CDR3 sequence reads: CASLRQGGRELFF. For the CDR3, the DNA is TGTGCCAGCCTCCGACAGGGGGGTCGGGAGCTGTTTTTT.

This clonotype was seen repeatedly, ten times or more. This chain uses TRBV7-6 with TRBJ1-1; possible D gene TRBD1, 5 bases. Trimming pared 5 bases from V and 4 bases from J, leaving 8 bases between. This CDR3 is built from 12 residues. The V gene's germline CDR1 is SGHVS and CDR2 FNYEAQ. This chain's CDR3 is CASSPQGTEAFF. DNA for the CDR3: TGTGCCAGCAGCCCCCAGGGCACTGAAGCTTTCTTT.

This clonotype has a single count. This rearrangement joins TRBV12-3 or TRBV12-4 to TRBJ1-2; D gene uncertain. The CDR3 spans 14 residues. V was clipped by 6 bases and J by 6 bases, with 17 bases between them. CDR3 DNA: TGTGCCAGCAGCCCAAAGTGGGTCTCTGATGGCTACACCTTC. Translated, it gives CASSPKWVSDGYTF.

This clonotype was counted many times. J is TRBJ1-5 and V is TRBV19; D not resolved. Germline loops: CDR1 LNHDA, CDR2 SQIVND (reference sequence). The V gene lost 8 bases and the J gene lost 5 bases, with 16 bases spanning the gap. This CDR3 is 14 amino acids long. CDR3 amino acids: CASLDPIVDQPQHF. The CDR3, as DNA: TGTGCCAGTCTAGACCCGATCGTCGATCAGCCCCAGCATTTT.